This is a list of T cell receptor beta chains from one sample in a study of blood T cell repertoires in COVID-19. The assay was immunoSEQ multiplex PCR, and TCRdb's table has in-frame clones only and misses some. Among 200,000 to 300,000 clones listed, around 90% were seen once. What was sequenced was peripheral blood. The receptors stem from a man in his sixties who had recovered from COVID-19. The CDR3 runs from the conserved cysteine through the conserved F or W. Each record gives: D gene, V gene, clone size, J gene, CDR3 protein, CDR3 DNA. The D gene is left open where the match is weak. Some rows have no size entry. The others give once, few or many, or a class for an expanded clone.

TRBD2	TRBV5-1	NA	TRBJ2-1	CASSLGISSGGARHNEQFF	TGCGCCAGCAGCTTGGGAATCTCTAGCGGGGGGGCAAGGCACAATGAGCAGTTCTTC
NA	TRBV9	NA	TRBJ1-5	CASSVDSSYQPQHF	TGTGCCAGCAGCGTAGATTCCAGTTATCAGCCCCAGCATTTT
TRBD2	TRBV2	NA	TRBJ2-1	CASSAGLAGFNEQFF	TGTGCCAGCAGTGCGGGACTAGCGGGCTTCAATGAGCAGTTCTTC
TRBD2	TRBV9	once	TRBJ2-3	CASSHGLAGGSTDTQYF	TGTGCCAGCAGCCACGGACTAGCGGGGGGTAGCACAGATACGCAGTATTTT
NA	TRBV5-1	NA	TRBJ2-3	CASKRGGTDTQYF	TGCGCCAGCAAAAGGGGTGGGACAGATACGCAGTATTTT
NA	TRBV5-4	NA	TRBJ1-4	CASSLAGRVGEKLFF	TGTGCCAGCAGCTTGGCGGGGAGGGTTGGTGAAAAACTGTTTTTT
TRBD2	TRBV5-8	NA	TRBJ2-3	CASSLGTSDDTDTQYF	TGTGCCAGCAGCTTGGGGACTAGCGACGACACAGATACGCAGTATTTT
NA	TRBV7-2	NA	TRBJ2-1	CASSSGLPSGLNEQFF	TGTGCCAGCAGCTCCGGACTGCCGTCTGGGTTAAATGAGCAGTTCTTC
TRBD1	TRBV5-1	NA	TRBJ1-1	CASSPSGQGGTEAFF	TGCGCCAGCAGCCCGTCCGGACAGGGTGGGACTGAAGCTTTCTTT
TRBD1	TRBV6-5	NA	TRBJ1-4	CASSRDRKNEKLFF	TGTGCCAGCAGTAGGGACAGGAAAAATGAAAAACTGTTTTTT
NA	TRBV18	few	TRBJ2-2	CASSPRQGGTGELFF	TGTGCCAGCTCACCCCGACAGGGAGGTACCGGGGAGCTGTTTTTT
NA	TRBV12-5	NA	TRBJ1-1	CASGQSSAEAFF	TGTGCTAGTGGACAGTCCTCCGCTGAAGCTTTCTTT
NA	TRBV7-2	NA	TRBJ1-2	CASSLGNSNYGYTF	TGTGCCAGCAGCTTAGGGAACAGTAACTATGGCTACACCTTC
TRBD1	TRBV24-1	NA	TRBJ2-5	CATSDTGGQRETQYF	TGTGCCACCAGTGATACAGGGGGCCAAAGGGAGACCCAGTACTTC